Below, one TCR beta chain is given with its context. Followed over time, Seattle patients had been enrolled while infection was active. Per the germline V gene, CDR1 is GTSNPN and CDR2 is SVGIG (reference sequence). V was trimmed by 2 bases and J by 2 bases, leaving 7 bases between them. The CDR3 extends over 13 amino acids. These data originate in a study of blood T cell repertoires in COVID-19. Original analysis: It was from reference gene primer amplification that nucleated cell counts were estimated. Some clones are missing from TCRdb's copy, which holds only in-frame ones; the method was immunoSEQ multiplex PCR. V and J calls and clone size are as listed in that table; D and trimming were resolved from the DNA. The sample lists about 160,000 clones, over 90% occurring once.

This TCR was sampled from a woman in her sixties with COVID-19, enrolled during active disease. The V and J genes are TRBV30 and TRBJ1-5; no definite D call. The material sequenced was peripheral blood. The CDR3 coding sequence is TGTGCCTGGAGTCTGGGAGGCAATCAGCCCCAGCATTTT. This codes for CAWSLGGNQPQHF.